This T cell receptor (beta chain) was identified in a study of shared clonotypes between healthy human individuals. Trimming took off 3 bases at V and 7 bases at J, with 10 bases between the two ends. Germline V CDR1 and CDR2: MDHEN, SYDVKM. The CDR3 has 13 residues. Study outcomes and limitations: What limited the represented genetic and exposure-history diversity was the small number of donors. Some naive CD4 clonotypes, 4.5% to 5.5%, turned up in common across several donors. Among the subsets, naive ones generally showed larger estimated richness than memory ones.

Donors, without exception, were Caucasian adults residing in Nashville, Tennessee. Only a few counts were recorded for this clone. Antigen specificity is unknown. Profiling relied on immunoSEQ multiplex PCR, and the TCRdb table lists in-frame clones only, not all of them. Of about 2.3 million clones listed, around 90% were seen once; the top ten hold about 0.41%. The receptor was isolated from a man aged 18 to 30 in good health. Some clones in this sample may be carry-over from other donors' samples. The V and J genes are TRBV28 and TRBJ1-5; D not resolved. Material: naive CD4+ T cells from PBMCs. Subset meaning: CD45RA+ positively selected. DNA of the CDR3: TGTGCCAGCAGTTTGATGAGGAGCCAGCCCCAGCATTTT. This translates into CASSLMRSQPQHF.